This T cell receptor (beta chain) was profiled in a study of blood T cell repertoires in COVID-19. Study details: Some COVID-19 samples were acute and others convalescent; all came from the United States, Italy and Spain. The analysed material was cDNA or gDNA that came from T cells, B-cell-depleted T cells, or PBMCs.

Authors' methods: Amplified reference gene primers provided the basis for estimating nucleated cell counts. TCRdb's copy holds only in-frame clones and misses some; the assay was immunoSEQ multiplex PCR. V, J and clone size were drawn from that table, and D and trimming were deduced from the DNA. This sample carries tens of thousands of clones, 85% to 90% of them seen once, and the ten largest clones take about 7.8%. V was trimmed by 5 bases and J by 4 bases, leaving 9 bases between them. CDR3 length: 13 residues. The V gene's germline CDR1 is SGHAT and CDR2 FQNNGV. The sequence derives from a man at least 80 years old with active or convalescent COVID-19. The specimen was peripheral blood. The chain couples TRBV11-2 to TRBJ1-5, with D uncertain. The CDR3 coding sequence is TGTGCCAGCAGCCGAGAACGGAATCAGCCCCAGCATTTT. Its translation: CASSRERNQPQHF.